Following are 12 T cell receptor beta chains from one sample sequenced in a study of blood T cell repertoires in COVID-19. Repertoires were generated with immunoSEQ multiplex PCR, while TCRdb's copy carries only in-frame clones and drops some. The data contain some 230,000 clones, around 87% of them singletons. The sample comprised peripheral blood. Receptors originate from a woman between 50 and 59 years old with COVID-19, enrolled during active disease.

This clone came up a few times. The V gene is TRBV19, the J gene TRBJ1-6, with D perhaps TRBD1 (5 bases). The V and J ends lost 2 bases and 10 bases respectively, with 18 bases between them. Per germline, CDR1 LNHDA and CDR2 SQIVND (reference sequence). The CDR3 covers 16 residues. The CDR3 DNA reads TGTGCCAGTAGTATAAGCTTGACAGTCAAGGAGTCACCCCTCCACTTT. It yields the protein CASSISLTVKESPLHF.

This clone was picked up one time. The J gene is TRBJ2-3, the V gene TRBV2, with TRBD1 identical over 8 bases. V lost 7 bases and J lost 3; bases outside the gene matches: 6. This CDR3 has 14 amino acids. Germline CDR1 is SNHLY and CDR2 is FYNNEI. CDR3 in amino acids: CASNRGASTDTQYF. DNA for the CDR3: TGTGCCAGCAACAGGGGGGCGTCAACAGATACGCAGTATTTT.

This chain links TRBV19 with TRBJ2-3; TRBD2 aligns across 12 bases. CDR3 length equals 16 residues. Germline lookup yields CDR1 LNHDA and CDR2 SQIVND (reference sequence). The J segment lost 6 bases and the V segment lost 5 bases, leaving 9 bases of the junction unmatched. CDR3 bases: TGTGCCAGTAGTGTCGGGACTAGCGGGCGGCACGATACGCAGTATTTT. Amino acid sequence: CASSVGTSGRHDTQYF.

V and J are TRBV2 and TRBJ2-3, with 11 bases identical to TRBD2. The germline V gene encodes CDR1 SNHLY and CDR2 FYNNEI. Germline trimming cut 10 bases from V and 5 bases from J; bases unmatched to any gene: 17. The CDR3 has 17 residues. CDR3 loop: CATLPFNSGGARDTQYF. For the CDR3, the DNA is TGTGCCACCCTTCCCTTTAATAGCGGGGGGGCGAGAGATACGCAGTATTTT.

The CDR3 nucleotides read TGTGCCAGCGGGGCGGGAGGCTCTGGAAACACCATATATTTT. Translated: CASGAGGSGNTIYF. The chain has TRBV11-2 and TRBJ1-3, with D possibly TRBD1 on 5 matching bases. The CDR3 has 14 amino acids. CDR1 is SGHAT and CDR2 is FQNNGV in the germline V gene. V was pared by 8 bases and J by 0 bases, with 11 bases between.

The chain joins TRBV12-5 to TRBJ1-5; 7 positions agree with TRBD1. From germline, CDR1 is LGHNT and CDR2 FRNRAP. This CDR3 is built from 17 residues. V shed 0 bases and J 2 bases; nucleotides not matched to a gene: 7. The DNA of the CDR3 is TGTGCTAGTGGTTTGGTCCCCGGGACAGCAGGCAATCAGCCCCAGCATTTT. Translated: CASGLVPGTAGNQPQHF.

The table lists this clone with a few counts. Here the CDR3 DNA reads TGTGCCAGCAGCTTGGACCCGGGACAGCTCAACACTGAAGCTTTCTTT. This codes for CASSLDPGQLNTEAFF. The gene calls are TRBV5-4 and TRBJ1-1; 7 bases line up with TRBD1. V shed 0 bases and J 2 bases; nucleotides not matched to a gene: 7. The CDR3 contains 16 residues. In germline, CDR1 is SGHNT, CDR2 YYREEE (reference sequence).

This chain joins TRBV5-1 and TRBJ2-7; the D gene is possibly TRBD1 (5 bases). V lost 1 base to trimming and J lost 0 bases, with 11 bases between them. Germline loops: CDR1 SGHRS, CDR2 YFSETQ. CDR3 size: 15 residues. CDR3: CASSLIGQGSYEQYF. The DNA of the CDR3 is TGCGCCAGCAGCTTGATAGGGCAGGGCTCCTACGAGCAGTACTTC.

The chain's CDR3 is CASSRGANTEAFF. In DNA form, the CDR3 reads TGTGCCAGCAGCCGGGGGGCGAACACTGAAGCTTTCTTT. The chain has TRBV27 and TRBJ1-1; TRBD1 is a possible D gene (6 bases). Trimming took off 6 bases at V and 1 base at J, with 9 bases between the two ends. The CDR3 has 13 amino acids. The germline V gene has CDR1 MNHEY and CDR2 SMNVEV (reference sequence).

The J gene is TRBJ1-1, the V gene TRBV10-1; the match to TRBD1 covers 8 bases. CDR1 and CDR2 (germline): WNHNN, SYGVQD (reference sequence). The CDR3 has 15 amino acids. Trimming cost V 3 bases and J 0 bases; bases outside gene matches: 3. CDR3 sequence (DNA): TGCGCCAGCAGTGACCCAGGGGGCTTGAACACTGAAGCTTTCTTT. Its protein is CASSDPGGLNTEAFF.

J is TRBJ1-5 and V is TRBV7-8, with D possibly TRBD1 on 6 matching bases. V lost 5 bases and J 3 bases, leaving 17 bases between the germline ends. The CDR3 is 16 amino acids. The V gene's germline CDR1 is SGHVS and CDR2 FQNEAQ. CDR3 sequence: CASSPITGRDNQPQHF. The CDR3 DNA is TGTGCCAGCAGCCCAATAACAGGGCGAGACAATCAGCCCCAGCATTTT. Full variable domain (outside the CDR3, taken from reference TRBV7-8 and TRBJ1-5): GAGVSQSPRYKVAKRGQDVALRCDPISGHVSLFWYQQALGQGPEFLTYFQNEAQLDKSGLPSDRFFAERPEGSVSTLKIQRTQQEDSAVYLCASSPITGRDNQPQHFGDGTRLSIL.

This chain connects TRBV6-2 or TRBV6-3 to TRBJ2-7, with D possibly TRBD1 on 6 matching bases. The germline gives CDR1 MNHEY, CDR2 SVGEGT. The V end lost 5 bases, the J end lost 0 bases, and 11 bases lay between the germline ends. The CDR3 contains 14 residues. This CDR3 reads CASSQTGYSYEQYF. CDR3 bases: TGTGCCAGCAGTCAGACAGGTTACTCCTACGAGCAGTACTTC.